This entry describes one TCR beta chain. Its antigen is not identified. This entry belongs to a study of CD8+CD57+ T cells in acquired aplastic anemia. Study summary: Sorted CD4+ and CD8+ cells gave a mean 3.2 ug DNA, range roughly 0.19 to 30 ug.

Whoever was chosen for sequencing had shown CD8+CD57+ cell expansion by flow cytometry. With no exception, the patients had severe acquired aplastic anemia. Blood came from patients not yet given any therapy. Profiles of TCR beta VDJ and CDR3 were generated from a genomic DNA template. TCRdb used MiXCR to reprocess the reads, holding one entry per CDR3 protein. Altogether around 210,000 distinct CDR3 sequences are present, 60% to 80% being singletons, with the ten largest covering under 60%. Findings and limits, study-wide: The same twenty-nine CD8+ CDR3 sequences occurred in patients and in controls.

This sequence originates from a human donor with aplastic anemia. Sequencing used sorted CD4+, CD8+, or CD8+CD57+ T cells (not recorded which) from PBMCs.

The CDR3 DNA sequence: TGTGCCATCGGGGGAGGTGAAAATCAGCCCCAGCATTTT. Translation: CAIGGGENQPQHF. The chain couples TRBV10-3 to TRBJ1-5; TRBD1 might be the D (5 bases). The CDR3 sequence is 13 residues long. CDR1 ENHRY and CDR2 SYGVKD come from the germline V gene. V lost 8 bases and J 4 bases, leaving 12 bases between the germline ends.